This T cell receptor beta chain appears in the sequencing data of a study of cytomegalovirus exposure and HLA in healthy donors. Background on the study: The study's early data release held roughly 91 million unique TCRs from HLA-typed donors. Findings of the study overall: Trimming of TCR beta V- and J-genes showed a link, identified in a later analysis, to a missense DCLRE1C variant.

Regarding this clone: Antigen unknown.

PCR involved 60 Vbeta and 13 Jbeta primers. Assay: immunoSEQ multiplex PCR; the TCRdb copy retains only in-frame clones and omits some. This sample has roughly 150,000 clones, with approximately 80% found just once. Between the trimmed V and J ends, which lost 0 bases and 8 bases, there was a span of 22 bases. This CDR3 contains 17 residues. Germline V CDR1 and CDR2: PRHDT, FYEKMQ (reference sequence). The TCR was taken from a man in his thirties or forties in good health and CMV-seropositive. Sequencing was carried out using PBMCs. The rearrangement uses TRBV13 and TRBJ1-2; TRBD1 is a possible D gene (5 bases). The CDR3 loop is CASSLGLRQGRTRGYTF. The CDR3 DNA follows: TGTGCCAGCAGCTTAGGCCTCCGGCAGGGCCGGACCCGGGGCTACACCTTC.